Listed below are T cell receptor beta chains from one sample, sequenced in a study of cytomegalovirus exposure and HLA in healthy donors. Some clones are missing from TCRdb's copy, which holds only in-frame ones; the method was immunoSEQ multiplex PCR. The table includes approximately 170,000 clones, around 67% detected once. The sample consisted of PBMCs. The receptors here all came from a woman aged 18-35 years in good health and CMV-seropositive. Each CDR3 is given with its conserved first and last residue. Fields, in order: clone size, J gene, V gene, D gene, CDR3 protein, CDR3 DNA. The D gene is left open where the match is weak. Clone size is not always given. Where it is, it says once, few, many or a class for expanded clones.

clone_size: -
j_call: TRBJ2-2
v_call: TRBV7-3
d_call: -
cdr3_aa: CASSLAGNTGELFF
cdr3_nt: TGTGCCAGCAGCTTAGCGGGGAACACCGGGGAGCTGTTTTTT

clone_size: -
j_call: TRBJ1-6
v_call: TRBV6-5
d_call: -
cdr3_aa: CASSRTGKTNSPLHF
cdr3_nt: TGTGCCAGCAGTAGGACGGGGAAAACCAATTCACCCCTCCACTTT

clone_size: -
j_call: TRBJ2-7
v_call: TRBV28
d_call: -
cdr3_aa: CASSSPPPPPTYEQYF
cdr3_nt: TGTGCCAGCAGTTCCCCGCCACCACCTCCTACCTACGAGCAGTACTTC

clone_size: -
j_call: TRBJ2-7
v_call: TRBV29-1
d_call: TRBD1
cdr3_aa: CSVAAGGTVVQREQYF
cdr3_nt: TGCAGCGTTGCGGCCGGTGGGACAGTGGTCCAGAGGGAGCAGTACTTC

clone_size: -
j_call: TRBJ1-5
v_call: TRBV5-6
d_call: -
cdr3_aa: CASSKGNREYQPQHF
cdr3_nt: TGTGCCAGCAGTAAAGGAAATAGGGAGTACCAGCCCCAGCATTTT

clone_size: -
j_call: TRBJ2-2
v_call: TRBV7-8
d_call: TRBD2
cdr3_aa: CASSWTSGRGSTGELFF
cdr3_nt: TGTGCCAGCAGCTGGACTAGCGGGAGAGGGAGCACCGGGGAGCTGTTTTTT

clone_size: few
j_call: TRBJ2-2
v_call: TRBV30
d_call: TRBD2
cdr3_aa: CAWSGVLAGHTSGELFF
cdr3_nt: TGTGCCTGGAGTGGTGTACTAGCGGGACACACGTCCGGGGAGCTGTTTTTT

clone_size: -
j_call: TRBJ2-2
v_call: TRBV7-9
d_call: TRBD2
cdr3_aa: CASSLVWPSGTGELFF
cdr3_nt: TGTGCCAGCAGCTTAGTGTGGCCTAGCGGTACCGGGGAGCTGTTTTTT

clone_size: -
j_call: TRBJ2-2
v_call: TRBV2
d_call: TRBD1
cdr3_aa: CASSGTAYTGELFF
cdr3_nt: TGTGCCAGCAGCGGGACAGCTTACACCGGGGAGCTGTTTTTT

clone_size: -
j_call: TRBJ1-5
v_call: TRBV6-5
d_call: -
cdr3_aa: CASSYSRDYQPQHF
cdr3_nt: TGTGCCAGCAGTTACTCCAGGGACTATCAGCCCCAGCATTTT

clone_size: -
j_call: TRBJ1-1
v_call: TRBV7-9
d_call: -
cdr3_aa: CASSPLQDTEAFF
cdr3_nt: TGTGCCAGCAGCCCCTTACAAGACACTGAAGCTTTCTTT

clone_size: -
j_call: TRBJ2-5
v_call: TRBV7-2
d_call: TRBD2
cdr3_aa: CASSPWGKAGRQETQYF
cdr3_nt: TGTGCCAGCAGCCCTTGGGGGAAAGCGGGGAGACAAGAGACCCAGTACTTC

clone_size: -
j_call: TRBJ1-4
v_call: TRBV4-1
d_call: TRBD1
cdr3_aa: CASRRYGTGGEKLFF
cdr3_nt: TGCGCCAGCAGGAGGTATGGGACAGGGGGTGAAAAACTGTTTTTT

clone_size: -
j_call: TRBJ1-2
v_call: TRBV4-1
d_call: TRBD1
cdr3_aa: CASSQDRGRLGYGYTF
cdr3_nt: TGCGCCAGCAGCCAGGACAGGGGGCGGTTAGGCTATGGCTACACCTTC

clone_size: -
j_call: TRBJ2-3
v_call: TRBV5-1
d_call: -
cdr3_aa: CASSLGHGLSTDTQYF
cdr3_nt: TGCGCCAGCAGCTTGGGTCACGGGTTAAGCACAGATACGCAGTATTTT

clone_size: -
j_call: TRBJ2-2
v_call: TRBV7-8
d_call: -
cdr3_aa: CASSLGLANTGELFF
cdr3_nt: TGTGCCAGCAGCTTAGGGCTAGCGAACACCGGGGAGCTGTTTTTT

clone_size: few
j_call: TRBJ2-2
v_call: TRBV11-1
d_call: -
cdr3_aa: CASTPMRDSHTGELFF
cdr3_nt: TGTGCCAGCACCCCAATGCGGGACAGTCACACCGGGGAGCTGTTTTTT

clone_size: -
j_call: TRBJ1-4
v_call: TRBV5-6
d_call: -
cdr3_aa: CASSPTGTNEKLFF
cdr3_nt: TGTGCCAGCAGCCCGACAGGTACTAATGAAAAACTGTTTTTT